This note documents a single TCR beta chain sequence. This specimen comes from a study of response to subunit inactivated influenza vaccine. J was trimmed by 3 bases and V by 3 bases; bases with no gene match: 3. This CDR3 spans 15 amino acids. Germline-derived CDR1 and CDR2 are SGHRS and YFSETQ. TCRdb re-called the RT-PCR reads with MiXCR, one entry per CDR3 protein. The sample lists about 300,000 distinct CDR3 sequences; 22% were seen once. The sample consisted of PBMCs from blood, taken around 22 months after vaccination. The receptor was derived from a man between 50 and 75 years old who received an inactivated influenza vaccine. The chain is built from TRBV5-1 and TRBJ2-2; TRBD1 aligns across 9 bases. CDR3: CASSSDRGYTGELFF. Written as DNA, the CDR3 is TGCGCCAGCAGCTCGGACAGGGGATACACCGGGGAGCTGTTTTTT.